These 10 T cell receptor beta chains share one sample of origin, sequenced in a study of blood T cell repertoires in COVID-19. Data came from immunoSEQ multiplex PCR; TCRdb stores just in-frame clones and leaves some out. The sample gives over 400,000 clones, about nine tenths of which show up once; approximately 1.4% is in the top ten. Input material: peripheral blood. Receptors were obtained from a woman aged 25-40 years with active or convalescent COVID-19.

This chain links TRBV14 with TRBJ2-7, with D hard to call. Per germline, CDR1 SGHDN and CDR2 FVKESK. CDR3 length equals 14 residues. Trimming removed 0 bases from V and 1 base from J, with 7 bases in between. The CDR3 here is CASSQDSSSYEQYF. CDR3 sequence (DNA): TGTGCCAGCAGCCAAGATTCCAGTTCCTACGAGCAGTACTTC. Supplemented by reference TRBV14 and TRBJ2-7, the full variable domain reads EAGVTQFPSHSVIEKGQTVTLRCDPISGHDNLYWYRRVMGKEIKFLLHFVKESKQDESGMPNNRFLAERTGGTYSTLKVQPAELEDSGVYFCASSQDSSSYEQYFGPGTRLTVT.

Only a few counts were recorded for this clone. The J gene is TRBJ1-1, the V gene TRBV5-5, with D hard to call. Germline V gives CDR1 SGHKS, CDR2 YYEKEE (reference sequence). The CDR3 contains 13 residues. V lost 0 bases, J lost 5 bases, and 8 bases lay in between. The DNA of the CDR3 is TGTGCCAGCAGCTTGGACGGTTGGACTGAAGCTTTCTTT. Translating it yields CASSLDGWTEAFF.

The CDR3, as DNA: TGTGCCAGCGCAGGGGGGACAGGGCAATACAATGAGCAGTTCTTC. Amino acids: CASAGGTGQYNEQFF. The chain is built from TRBV7-6 and TRBJ2-1; 9 nucleotides line up with TRBD1. Germline V gene lookup returns CDR1 SGHVS and CDR2 FNYEAQ. V lost 8 bases and J lost 4; bases outside the gene matches: 9. This CDR3 contains 15 residues.

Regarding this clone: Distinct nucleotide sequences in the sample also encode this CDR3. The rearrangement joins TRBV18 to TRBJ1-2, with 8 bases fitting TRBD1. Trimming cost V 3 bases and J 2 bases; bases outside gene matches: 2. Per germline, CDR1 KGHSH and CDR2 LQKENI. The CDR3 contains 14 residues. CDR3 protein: CASSPGQGNYGYTF. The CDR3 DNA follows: TGTGCCAGCTCACCCGGACAGGGAAACTATGGCTACACCTTC.

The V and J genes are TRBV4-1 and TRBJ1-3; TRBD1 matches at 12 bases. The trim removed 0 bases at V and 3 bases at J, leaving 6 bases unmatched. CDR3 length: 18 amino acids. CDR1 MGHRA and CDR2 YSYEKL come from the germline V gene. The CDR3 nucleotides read TGCGCCAGCAGCCAAGATGGGGGACAGGGGGCGTATGGAAACACCATATATTTT. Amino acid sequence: CASSQDGGQGAYGNTIYF.

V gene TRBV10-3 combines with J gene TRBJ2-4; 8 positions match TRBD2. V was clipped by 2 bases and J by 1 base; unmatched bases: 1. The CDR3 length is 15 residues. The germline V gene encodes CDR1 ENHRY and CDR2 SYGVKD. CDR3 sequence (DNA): TGTGCCATCAGTGAGGCTAGCGGGGCCAAAAACATTCAGTACTTC. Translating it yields CAISEASGAKNIQYF.

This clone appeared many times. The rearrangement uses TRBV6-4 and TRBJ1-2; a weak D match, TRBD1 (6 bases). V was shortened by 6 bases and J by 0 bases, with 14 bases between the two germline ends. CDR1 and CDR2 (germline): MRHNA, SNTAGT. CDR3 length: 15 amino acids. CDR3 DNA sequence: TGTGCCAGCAGCAGGACAGCGGAAACTAACTATGGCTACACCTTC. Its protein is CASSRTAETNYGYTF.

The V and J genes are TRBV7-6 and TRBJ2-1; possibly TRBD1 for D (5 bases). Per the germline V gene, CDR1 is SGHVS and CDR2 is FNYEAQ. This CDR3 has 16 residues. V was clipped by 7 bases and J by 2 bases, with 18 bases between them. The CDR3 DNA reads TGTGCCAGCACCCCACATGGGGCGGCACCCTACAATGAGCAGTTCTTC. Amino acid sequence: CASTPHGAAPYNEQFF.

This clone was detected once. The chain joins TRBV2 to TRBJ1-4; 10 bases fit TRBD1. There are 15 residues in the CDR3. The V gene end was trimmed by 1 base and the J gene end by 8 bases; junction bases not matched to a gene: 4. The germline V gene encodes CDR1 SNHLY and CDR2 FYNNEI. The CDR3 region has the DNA TGTGCCAGCAGTGAAGTGGGACAGGGGCACGAAAAACTGTTTTTT. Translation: CASSEVGQGHEKLFF.

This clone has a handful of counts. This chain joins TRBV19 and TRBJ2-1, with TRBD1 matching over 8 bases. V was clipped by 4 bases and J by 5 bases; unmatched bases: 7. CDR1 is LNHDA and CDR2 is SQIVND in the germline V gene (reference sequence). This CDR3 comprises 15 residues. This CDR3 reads CASSTGGRLHNEQFF. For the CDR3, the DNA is TGTGCCAGTAGTACAGGGGGCAGGCTCCACAATGAGCAGTTCTTC.